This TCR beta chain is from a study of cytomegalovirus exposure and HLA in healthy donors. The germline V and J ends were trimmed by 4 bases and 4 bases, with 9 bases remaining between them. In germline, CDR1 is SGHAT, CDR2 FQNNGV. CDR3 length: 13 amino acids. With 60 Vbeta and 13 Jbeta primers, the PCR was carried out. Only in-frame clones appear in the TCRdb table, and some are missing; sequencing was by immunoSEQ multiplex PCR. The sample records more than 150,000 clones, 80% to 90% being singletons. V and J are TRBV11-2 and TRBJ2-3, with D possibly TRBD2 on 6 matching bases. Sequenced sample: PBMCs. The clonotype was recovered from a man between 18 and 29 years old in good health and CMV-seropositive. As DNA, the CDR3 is TGTGCCAGCAGCTCGGGACTTTCAGATACGCAGTATTTT. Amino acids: CASSSGLSDTQYF.